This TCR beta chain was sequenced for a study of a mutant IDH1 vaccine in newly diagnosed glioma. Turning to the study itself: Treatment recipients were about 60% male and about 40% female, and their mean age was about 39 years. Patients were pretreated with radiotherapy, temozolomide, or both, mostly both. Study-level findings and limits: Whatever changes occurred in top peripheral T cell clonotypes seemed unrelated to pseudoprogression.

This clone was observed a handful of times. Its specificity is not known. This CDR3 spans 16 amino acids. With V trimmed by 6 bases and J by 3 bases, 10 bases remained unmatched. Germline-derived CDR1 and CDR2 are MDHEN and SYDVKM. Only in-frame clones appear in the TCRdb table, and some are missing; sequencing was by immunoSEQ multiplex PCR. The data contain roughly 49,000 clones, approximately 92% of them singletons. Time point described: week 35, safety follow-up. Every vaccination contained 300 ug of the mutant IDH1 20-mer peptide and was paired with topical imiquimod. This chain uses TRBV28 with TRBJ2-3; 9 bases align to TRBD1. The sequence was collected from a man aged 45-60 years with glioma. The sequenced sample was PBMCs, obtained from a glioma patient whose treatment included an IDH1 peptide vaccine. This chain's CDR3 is CASSVPGQGGTDTQYF. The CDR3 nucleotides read TGTGCCAGCAGCGTCCCGGGACAGGGTGGTACAGATACGCAGTATTTT. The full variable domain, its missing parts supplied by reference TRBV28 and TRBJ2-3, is DVKVTQSSRYLVKRTGEKVFLECVQDMDHENMFWYRQDPGLGLRLIYFSYDVKMKEKGDIPEGYSVSREKKERFSLILESASTNQTSMYLCASSVPGQGGTDTQYFGPGTRLTVL.